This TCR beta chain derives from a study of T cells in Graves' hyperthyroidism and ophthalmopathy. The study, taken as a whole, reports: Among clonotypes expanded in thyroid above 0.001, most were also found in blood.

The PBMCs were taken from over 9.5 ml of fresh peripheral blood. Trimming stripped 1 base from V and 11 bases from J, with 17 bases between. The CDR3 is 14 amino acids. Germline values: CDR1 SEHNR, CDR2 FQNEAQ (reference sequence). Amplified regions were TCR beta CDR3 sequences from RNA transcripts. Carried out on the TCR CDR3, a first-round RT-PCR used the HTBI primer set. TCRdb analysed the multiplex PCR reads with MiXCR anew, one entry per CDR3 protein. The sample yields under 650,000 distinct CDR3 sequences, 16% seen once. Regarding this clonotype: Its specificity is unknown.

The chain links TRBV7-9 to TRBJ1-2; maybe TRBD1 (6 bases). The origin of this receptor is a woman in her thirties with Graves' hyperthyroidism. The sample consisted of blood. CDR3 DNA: TGTGCCAGCAGCTTAGGTGGGGCCCTCCAGGGGTACACCTTC. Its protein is CASSLGGALQGYTF.